These 7 T cell receptor beta chains originate from one sample sequenced in a study of vaccination and CD4 T cells after COVID-19. The study sequenced cultured CD4+ T cell DNA using the Oncomine TCR Beta short-read assay. Each CDR3 protein gets one entry after TCRdb re-called the PCR reads with MiXCR. The sample gives about 11,000 distinct CDR3 sequences, around two fifths of which show up once; about a fifth is in the top ten. Described treatment: roughly ten-day PBMC culture with coronavirus spike peptide pools or control peptides (ViraFEST assay). What these receptors recognize is not known. Specimen: CD4+ T cells from blood, cultured in vitro. The source is a human donor who had recovered from COVID-19.

The chain employs TRBV6-1 and TRBJ1-2, with a weak D call TRBD1 (5 bases). The germline CDR1 and CDR2 sequences are MNHNS and SASEGT. The CDR3 contains 15 residues. Trimming shortened V by 0 bases and J by 4 bases, and 12 bases separated the two germline ends. The CDR3 reads CASSEAHAGLYGYTF. As DNA, the CDR3 is TGTGCCAGCAGTGAAGCCCACGCAGGGCTCTATGGCTACACCTTC.

The CDR3 region is CASSLYRPHQPQHF. The CDR3 bases are TGCGCCAGCAGCTTGTACAGGCCCCATCAGCCCCAGCATTTT. The V gene is TRBV5-1, the J gene TRBJ1-5; tentative D call: TRBD1 (5 bases). The CDR3 length is 14 residues. CDR1 is SGHRS, CDR2 YFSETQ, per germline. V lost 1 base and J 5 bases, leaving 10 bases between the germline ends.

The chain is built from TRBV18 and TRBJ1-3; 9 bases are a match to TRBD1. Germline V gene data show CDR1 as KGHSH and CDR2 as LQKENI. The CDR3 has 14 residues. V lost 3 bases and J lost 8; bases outside the gene matches: 5. The CDR3, as DNA: TGTGCCAGCTCACCGGACAGGGGTTCGGACACCATATATTTT. Its translation: CASSPDRGSDTIYF.

The J gene is TRBJ2-5, the V gene TRBV6-5; tentatively, D is TRBD2 (7 bases). This CDR3 has 17 amino acids. CDR1 MNHEY and CDR2 SVGAGI come from the germline V gene. V was cut by 4 bases and J by 0 bases, with 18 bases left in between. CDR3: CASSFSGGPQYQETQYF. The CDR3 DNA is TGTGCCAGCAGTTTCTCCGGGGGGCCCCAGTACCAAGAGACCCAGTACTTC.

This clonotype was seen a handful of times. The V call is TRBV7-2, the J call TRBJ1-2; the D is unclear. Germline V gives CDR1 SGHTA, CDR2 FQGNSA. CDR3 size: 13 residues. V dropped 5 bases and J dropped 3 bases, with 10 bases sitting between them. CDR3 bases: TGTGCCAGCAGCCCCCAAGCCGACTATGGCTACACCTTC. Translating it yields CASSPQADYGYTF.

V gene TRBV24-1 combines with J gene TRBJ2-3; no firm D call. CDR3 size: 16 residues. The germline V and J ends were trimmed by 2 bases and 3 bases, with 14 bases remaining between them. The germline gives CDR1 KGHDR, CDR2 SFDVKD. CDR3 DNA sequence: TGTGCCACCAGTGATTCAGGACCTTTCAATACAGATACGCAGTATTTT. This sequence encodes CATSDSGPFNTDTQYF.

In its sample, this clonotype is medium-sized. The chain is built from TRBV6-5 and TRBJ1-1; 7 bases are shared with TRBD1. Germline-derived CDR1 and CDR2 are MNHEY and SVGAGI. With 4 bases clipped from V and 4 bases from J, the junction kept 3 bases outside the gene matches. This CDR3 spans 13 amino acids. The CDR3 protein is CASSSQGTTEAFF. The CDR3 DNA sequence: TGTGCCAGCAGTTCACAGGGGACCACTGAAGCTTTCTTT.